The T cell receptor beta chain under discussion was sequenced for a study of cytomegalovirus exposure and HLA in healthy donors. Measured with immunoSEQ multiplex PCR; TCRdb has only the in-frame clones, and not every one. The data contain about 280,000 clones, 70% to 90% of them singletons. The CDR3 has 15 residues. The V end was cut by 3 bases, the J end by 12 bases, with 23 bases between. In germline, CDR1 is MDHEN, CDR2 SYDVKM. The origin of this receptor is a woman in her late teens or twenties in good health and CMV-seronegative. This rearrangement joins TRBV28 to TRBJ1-2; tentatively, D is TRBD1 (5 bases). The specimen sequenced was PBMCs. The CDR3 spells CASSFEWGREMRNTF. CDR3 DNA sequence: TGTGCCAGCAGTTTCGAATGGGGACGGGAGATGAGGAACACCTTC.